This T cell receptor (beta chain) was captured by sequencing in a study of T cell responses to AZD1222 COVID-19 vaccine. Broader study findings: Targeting of unmutated variant regions was reportedly seen in nearly half of spike-specific TCRs. None of the repertoires were sampled until the peak T cell response had passed. Donor demographics were predominantly white British with a female majority; clonal diversity may be underestimated. Spike-wide coverage was observed for vaccine-associated CD4 TCRs, with dominant responses at 160-218 and 743-854.

TCRdb keeps only in-frame clones here, not all; method: immunoSEQ multiplex PCR. Among roughly 79,000 clones listed, 92% were seen once. The CDR3 loop spans 13 amino acids. Looked up from germline, CDR1 is MDHEN and CDR2 is SYDVKM. V lost 3 bases and J 6 bases, leaving 8 bases between the germline ends. This clone has just one count. The antigen is unknown. This sequence originates from an adult in good health. V usage is TRBV28 and J usage is TRBJ1-4; the D is unclear. Sample: peripheral blood, taken on day 0 of MenACWY control vaccination. This CDR3 reads CASSFPGDEKLFF. Written as DNA, the CDR3 is TGTGCCAGCAGTTTTCCTGGGGATGAAAAACTGTTTTTT.